This TCR beta chain was obtained from a study of cytomegalovirus exposure and HLA in healthy donors. Losses at the gene ends were 4 bases for V and 12 bases for J; bases not matched to a gene: 6. The CDR3 is 12 residues long. Germline-derived CDR1 and CDR2 are KGHSH and LQKENI. 13 Jbeta primers and 60 Vbeta primers were used for the PCR. The repertoire was sequenced with immunoSEQ multiplex PCR; TCRdb's copy has only in-frame clones and lacks some. This table has under 200,000 clones, just under 80% appearing once. This receptor was taken from a man aged 25 to 40 in good health and CMV-seronegative. The source material was PBMCs. The chain has TRBV18 and TRBJ2-3; 8 bases are a match to TRBD1. The CDR3 spells CASSQTGDIQYF. DNA for the CDR3: TGTGCCAGCTCACAGACAGGGGACATACAGTATTTT.